Following are 21 T cell receptor beta chains from one sample sequenced in a study of blood T cell repertoires in COVID-19. TCRdb's copy holds only in-frame clones and misses some; the assay was immunoSEQ multiplex PCR. The table shows over 450,000 clones, with 89% occurring only once. The sample was peripheral blood. These receptors all stem from a man younger than 30 with COVID-19, enrolled during active disease.

In this sample, this clone turned up a few times. This chain links TRBV7-9 with TRBJ2-1; TRBD1 is a possible D gene (7 bases). CDR1 is SEHNR and CDR2 is FQNEAQ in the germline V gene (reference sequence). Deletions cut 7 bases from V and 2 bases from J, with 15 bases between. The CDR3 spans 15 residues. This chain's CDR3 is CASIIPGGPYNEQFF. CDR3 DNA: TGTGCCAGCATAATCCCAGGGGGGCCCTACAATGAGCAGTTCTTC.

The V gene is TRBV11-2, the J gene TRBJ1-2; TRBD1 is a possible D gene (6 bases). Per germline, CDR1 SGHAT and CDR2 FQNNGV. This CDR3 spans 16 amino acids. Trimming left V 0 bases short and J 3 bases short, with 14 bases between. The CDR3 coding sequence is TGTGCCAGCAGCTTAGAGGGAGGGGGGATGGACTATGGCTACACCTTC. It encodes CASSLEGGGMDYGYTF.

As concerns this clone: Within the sample, other DNA sequences also encode this same CDR3. V is TRBV7-8 and J is TRBJ1-5; perhaps TRBD1 as D (5 bases). CDR3 length: 15 amino acids. Trimming shortened V by 2 bases and J by 0 bases, and 8 bases separated the two germline ends. Germline loops: CDR1 SGHVS, CDR2 FQNEAQ. CDR3 sequence: CASSLQGYSNQPQHF. The CDR3 DNA reads as TGTGCCAGCAGCTTACAGGGCTATAGCAATCAGCCCCAGCATTTT. Drawing the rest from reference TRBV7-8 and TRBJ1-5, the complete variable domain is GAGVSQSPRYKVAKRGQDVALRCDPISGHVSLFWYQQALGQGPEFLTYFQNEAQLDKSGLPSDRFFAERPEGSVSTLKIQRTQQEDSAVYLCASSLQGYSNQPQHFGDGTRLSIL.

This rearrangement joins TRBV11-2 to TRBJ2-1; 13 nucleotides align to TRBD2. CDR1 and CDR2 (germline): SGHAT, FQNNGV. The CDR3 covers 15 residues. J gave up 8 bases and V 1 base, and 2 bases lay outside the gene matches. The CDR3 protein is CASSLGTSGSDEQFF. The CDR3 coding sequence is TGTGCCAGCAGCTTAGGGACTAGCGGGAGCGATGAGCAGTTCTTC.

The chain has TRBV15 and TRBJ2-7; 9 nucleotides align to TRBD2. V trimming: 8 bases; J trimming: 0 bases; junction bases outside the gene matches: 2. The CDR3 has 13 amino acids. The V gene's germline CDR1 is LNHNV and CDR2 YYDKDF (reference sequence). The CDR3 spells CATRTSDSYEQYF. DNA of the CDR3: TGTGCCACCCGGACTAGCGACTCCTACGAGCAGTACTTC.

V usage is TRBV11-2 and J usage is TRBJ2-7, with D tentatively TRBD2 (6 bases). Trimming stripped 1 base from V and 4 bases from J, with 20 bases between. The CDR3 consists of 17 residues. Germline V gives CDR1 SGHAT, CDR2 FQNNGV. Written as DNA, the CDR3 is TGTGCCAGCAGCTTAGTTCTCGGGAGCGAAATTAGGTACGAGCAGTACTTC. Its protein product is CASSLVLGSEIRYEQYF.

The chain links TRBV14 to TRBJ2-3, with TRBD2 matching 9 bases. CDR3 length: 18 amino acids. V lost 0 bases to trimming and J lost 6 bases; unmatched junction nucleotides: 13. Looked up from germline, CDR1 is SGHDN and CDR2 is FVKESK. DNA for the CDR3: TGTGCCAGCAGCCAAGACCATCCGCTAGCGGGGTCCCCGGATACGCAGTATTTT. It codes for CASSQDHPLAGSPDTQYF.

The rearrangement uses TRBV5-1 and TRBJ2-5; 8 nucleotides match TRBD2. V gave up 1 base and J gave up 3 bases; unmatched junction bases: 5. This CDR3 is 15 amino acids long. Germline-derived CDR1 and CDR2 are SGHRS and YFSETQ. CDR3 bases: TGCGCCAGCAGCTTGCGGGGGGGCACGGAAGAGACCCAGTACTTC. Its protein is CASSLRGGTEETQYF.

The chain is built from TRBV11-3 and TRBJ2-1; 9 nucleotides agree with TRBD2. Germline assignment: CDR1 SGHNT and CDR2 YENEEA. Trimming at V came to 8 bases and at J to 6 bases, leaving 11 bases not matched to a gene. The CDR3 totals 15 residues. The chain's CDR3 is CASCLAGVLGNEQFF. The CDR3 DNA reads TGTGCCAGCTGTTTAGCGGGAGTGCTAGGCAATGAGCAGTTCTTC.

The V call is TRBV7-9, the J call TRBJ1-4; 12 positions agree with TRBD1. Germline CDR1 and CDR2: SEHNR and FQNEAQ (reference sequence). The V segment lost 5 bases and the J segment 7 bases; nucleotides outside the gene matches: 14. This CDR3 region has 18 residues. CDR3 loop: CASSIGDRGRVSREKLFF. Written as DNA, the CDR3 is TGTGCCAGCAGCATAGGGGACAGGGGGCGCGTCTCACGTGAAAAACTGTTTTTT.

The chain has TRBV6-5 and TRBJ2-2; D is possibly TRBD1 (6 bases). The CDR3 consists of 12 residues. The V gene lost 7 bases and the J gene lost 8 bases, with 11 bases spanning the gap. CDR1 is MNHEY, CDR2 SVGAGI, per germline. CDR3 DNA sequence: TGTGCCAGCAACCTAAGGGGGGGGGAGCTGTTTTTT. Encoded protein: CASNLRGGELFF.

In DNA form, the CDR3 reads TGTGCCACCAGCGACACGGGGACACCCGGGGAGCTGTTTTTT. This sequence encodes CATSDTGTPGELFF. The chain combines TRBV15 with TRBJ2-2, with D tentatively TRBD1 (6 bases). CDR3 length: 14 residues. Germline CDR1 and CDR2: LNHNV and YYDKDF (reference sequence). V was trimmed by 5 bases and J by 6 bases, leaving 13 bases between them.

This chain joins TRBV21-1 and TRBJ2-5; the table's D gene call, TRBD2, was not cross checked with the DNA. TRBV21-1 is shown as a pseudogene. The CDR3 loop spans 18 amino acids. The CDR3 sequence is CASSNSRWSGRPVETQYF. For the CDR3, the DNA is TGTGCCAGCAGCAATTCGCGGTGGAGCGGGAGGCCTGTAGAGACCCAGTACTTC.

The chain recombines TRBV18 with TRBJ1-4; D uncertain. V lost 4 bases to trimming and J lost 4 bases, with 16 bases between them. Germline V CDR1 and CDR2: KGHSH, LQKENI. CDR3 size: 16 residues. The CDR3 DNA sequence: TGTGCCAGCTCACAGCGGACGGAGAACTATAATGAAAAACTGTTTTTT. Its translation: CASSQRTENYNEKLFF.

This chain links TRBV9 with TRBJ2-3; 7 bases align to TRBD1. J gave up 2 bases and V 3 bases, and 6 bases lay outside the gene matches. CDR3 length equals 15 residues. Germline lookup yields CDR1 SGDLS and CDR2 YYNGEE. CDR3: CASSDRDRVTDTQYF. CDR3 bases: TGTGCCAGCAGCGACCGGGACAGAGTCACAGATACGCAGTATTTT.

This clone was detected once. This rearrangement joins TRBV4-1 to TRBJ2-7; D unclear. Per germline, CDR1 MGHRA and CDR2 YSYEKL. V was cut by 1 base and J by 8 bases, with 12 bases left in between. This CDR3 is 13 amino acids long. The CDR3 region has the DNA TGCGCCAGCAGCCAAGGTGGCGTTAGCCAGCAGTACTTC. The encoded protein is CASSQGGVSQQYF.

The genes are TRBV6-1 and TRBJ1-1; D gene ambiguous. The CDR3 is 13 amino acids. V lost 3 bases to trimming and J lost 11 bases, with 16 bases between them. Germline V CDR1 and CDR2: MNHNS, SASEGT. In DNA form, the CDR3 reads TGTGCCAGCAGTGATCGCATCCTAACGGGGGCTTTCTTT. Translating it yields CASSDRILTGAFF.

V is TRBV3-1 (or the pseudogene TRBV3-2) and J is TRBJ1-2; 7 positions match TRBD1. Per germline, CDR1 LGHDT and CDR2 YNNKEL (reference sequence). The V gene end was trimmed by 1 base and the J gene end by 6 bases; junction bases not matched to a gene: 5. The CDR3 spans 14 residues. The CDR3 reads CASSQAGGLNGYTF. The CDR3, as DNA: TGTGCCAGCAGCCAAGCAGGGGGGCTCAATGGCTACACCTTC.

V usage is TRBV23-1 and J usage is TRBJ2-7, with TRBD1 as a possible D gene (5 bases). TRBV23-1 qualifies as an ORF whose function is uncertain. The V gene lost 2 bases and the J gene lost 6 bases, with 17 bases spanning the gap. The CDR3 spans 15 residues. The CDR3 reads CASSQPRASTGEQYF. The CDR3 nucleotides read TGCGCCAGCAGTCAACCCAGGGCCAGTACTGGCGAGCAGTACTTC.

V usage is TRBV30 and J usage is TRBJ1-2, with TRBD1 matching 12 bases. Germline V CDR1 and CDR2: GTSNPN, SVGIG (reference sequence). Trimming removed 8 bases from V and 9 bases from J; junction bases left unmatched: 13. The CDR3 covers 14 residues. The CDR3 nucleotides read TGTGCCGGGACAGGGGGCGATCTTCCCCTACGCTACACCTTC. Translated, it gives CAGTGGDLPLRYTF.

This clone showed up just a few times. For the CDR3, the DNA is TGTGCCAGCAGCTTCGAGGGGGCGCGTGGCACTGAAGCTTTCTTT. Encoded protein: CASSFEGARGTEAFF. This chain joins TRBV5-4 and TRBJ1-1; TRBD1 matches 7 bases. This CDR3 has 15 residues. V shed 2 bases, J shed 4 bases, and the junction held 8 bases outside the gene matches. CDR1 is SGHNT, CDR2 YYREEE, per germline (reference sequence).